This T cell receptor (beta chain) was sequenced during a study of T cells in Graves' hyperthyroidism and ophthalmopathy. Recently diagnosed hyperthyroidism of less than 2 months' duration affected patients aged 18 to 65. Diagnoses rested on clinical symptoms, serum thyroxine and TRAb, thyroid ultrasound and orbital computed tomography. Amplification yielded TCR beta CDR3 regions, with RNA transcripts as the source. The HTBI primer set served for first-round RT-PCR of the TCR CDR3. Each CDR3 protein is one row after TCRdb ran MiXCR on the multiplex PCR reads. Of 500,000 to 700,000 distinct CDR3 sequences in the sample, 16% were seen once. This clonotype was detected ten times or more. J lost 7 bases, V lost 3 bases, and 11 bases had no gene match. The CDR3 extends over 16 amino acids. In germline, CDR1 is MDHEN, CDR2 SYDVKM.

The V call is TRBV28, the J call TRBJ1-5, with 8 bases matching TRBD1. This clonotype originated in a woman between 18 and 29 years old with Graves' hyperthyroidism. Sequencing input: blood. CDR3 coding DNA: TGTGCCAGCAGTTTCGATAGACAGGGGCTGGGGCAGCCCCAGCATTTT. Its protein product is CASSFDRQGLGQPQHF.